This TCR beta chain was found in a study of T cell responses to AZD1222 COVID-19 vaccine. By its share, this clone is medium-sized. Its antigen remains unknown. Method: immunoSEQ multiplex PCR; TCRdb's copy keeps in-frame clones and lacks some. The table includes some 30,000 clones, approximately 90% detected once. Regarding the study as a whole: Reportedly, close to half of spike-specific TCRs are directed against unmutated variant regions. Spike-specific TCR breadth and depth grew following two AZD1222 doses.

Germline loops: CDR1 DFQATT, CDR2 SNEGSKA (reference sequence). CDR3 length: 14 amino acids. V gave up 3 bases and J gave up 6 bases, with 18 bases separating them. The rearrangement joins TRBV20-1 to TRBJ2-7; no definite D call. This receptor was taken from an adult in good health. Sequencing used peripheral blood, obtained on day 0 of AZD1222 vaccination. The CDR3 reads CSASQRGVLGEQYF. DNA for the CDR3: TGCAGTGCTAGTCAGAGAGGAGTCCTCGGCGAGCAGTACTTC.